This TCR beta chain was profiled in a study of technical replicates of blood from several donors. The table lists this clone with a count of one. The CDR3 extends over 14 amino acids. V lost 3 bases and J 3 bases, leaving 9 bases between the germline ends. Germline CDR1 and CDR2: SNHLY and FYNNEI. The method was immunoSEQ multiplex PCR; TCRdb's version includes in-frame clones alone and lacks a portion of them. The repertoire holds 15,000 to 19,000 clones, with under 90% as singletons. J is TRBJ1-5 and V is TRBV2, with D unclear. The TCR comes from a human donor in good health. The sequencing input was PBMCs. The CDR3 here is CASSDRRYNQPQHF. The CDR3 DNA follows: TGTGCCAGCAGTGACAGAAGATACAATCAGCCCCAGCATTTT.